This TCR beta chain comes out of a study of T cell responses to AZD1222 COVID-19 vaccine. Method: immunoSEQ multiplex PCR; TCRdb's copy keeps in-frame clones and lacks some. Of approximately 180,000 clones in the sample, about 88% were seen once. Study outcomes and limitations: Among the donors, most were white British and more were female, and clonal diversity was possibly underestimated.

Deletions cut 7 bases from V and 7 bases from J, with 20 bases between. Germline CDR1 is MNHEY and CDR2 is SMNVEV (reference sequence). The length of the CDR3 is 15 residues. Worth noting for this clone: Its antigen is still unknown.

The sequence came from an adult who received the AZD1222 COVID-19 vaccine. The genes are TRBV27 and TRBJ2-1, with a weak D call TRBD2 (6 bases). The sample in question was peripheral blood, obtained 28 days after the second AZD1222 dose. The CDR3 spells CASITPGLDGNEQFF. CDR3 bases: TGTGCCAGCATCACCCCGGGACTGGACGGAAATGAGCAGTTCTTC.